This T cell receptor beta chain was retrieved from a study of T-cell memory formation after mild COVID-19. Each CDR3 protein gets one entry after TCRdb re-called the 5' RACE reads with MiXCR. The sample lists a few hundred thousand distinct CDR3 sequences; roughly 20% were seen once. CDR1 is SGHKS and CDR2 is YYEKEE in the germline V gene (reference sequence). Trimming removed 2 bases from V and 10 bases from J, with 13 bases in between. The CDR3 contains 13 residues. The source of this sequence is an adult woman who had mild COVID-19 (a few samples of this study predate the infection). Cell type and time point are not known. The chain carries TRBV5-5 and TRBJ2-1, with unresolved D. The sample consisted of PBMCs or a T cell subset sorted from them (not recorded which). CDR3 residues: CASSLDNAFEQFF. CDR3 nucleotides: TGTGCCAGCAGCTTAGACAACGCCTTCGAGCAGTTCTTC.